These T cell receptor beta chains were read from a single sample in a study of T cell changes during pregnancy in multiple sclerosis. Some clones are missing from TCRdb's copy, which holds only in-frame ones; the method was immunoSEQ multiplex PCR. The table shows some 48,000 clones, with 90% to 97% occurring only once. The input for sequencing was peripheral blood, taken in the second trimester of pregnancy. All receptors derive from a female donor with multiple sclerosis, enrolled in a pregnancy study. Both conserved end residues are part of each CDR3. Fields, in order: V gene, D gene, J gene, clone size, CDR3 protein, CDR3 DNA. A D gene is named only where the DNA matches it firmly. Size tells how often a clone was seen (once, few, many) or the class of an expanded clone, and some rows leave it out.

V: TRBV4-3
D: .
J: TRBJ2-5
size: .
CDR3: CASSQGTALQETQYF
DNA: TGCGCCAGCAGCCAAGGGACTGCGCTCCAAGAGACCCAGTACTTC

V: TRBV19
D: .
J: TRBJ1-5
size: .
CDR3: CASSIQGLLHQPQHF
DNA: TGTGCCAGTAGTATACAGGGGCTTCTCCATCAGCCCCAGCATTTT

V: TRBV27
D: TRBD1
J: TRBJ1-4
size: .
CDR3: CASSQQGAIATNEKLFF
DNA: TGTGCCAGCAGTCAACAGGGGGCCATTGCAACTAATGAAAAACTGTTTTTT

V: TRBV5-1
D: TRBD1
J: TRBJ2-7
size: .
CDR3: CASSSGQGWSEQYF
DNA: TGCGCCAGCAGCAGCGGACAGGGGTGGTCGGAGCAGTACTTC

V: TRBV19
D: .
J: TRBJ1-2
size: .
CDR3: CASSTDGGYGYTF
DNA: TGTGCCAGTAGTACTGACGGAGGGTATGGCTACACCTTC

V: TRBV5-6
D: .
J: TRBJ1-2
size: .
CDR3: CASSLQGRANYGYTF
DNA: TGTGCCAGCAGCTTGCAGGGCAGAGCTAACTATGGCTACACCTTC

V: TRBV5-1
D: .
J: TRBJ1-5
size: .
CDR3: CASSLEGGGFQPQHF
DNA: TGCGCCAGCAGCTTGGAGGGAGGGGGTTTCCAGCCCCAGCATTTT

V: TRBV9
D: .
J: TRBJ1-3
size: .
CDR3: CASSPLRASSGNTIYF
DNA: TGTGCCAGCAGCCCCCTGAGGGCCAGCTCTGGAAACACCATATATTTT

V: TRBV5-5
D: .
J: TRBJ1-2
size: .
CDR3: CASSEEGGIAYGYTF
DNA: TGTGCCAGCAGCGAAGAGGGGGGGATTGCCTATGGCTACACCTTC

V: TRBV10-3
D: TRBD2
J: TRBJ2-5
size: .
CDR3: CAIRDPRGGGETQYF
DNA: TGTGCCATCAGGGATCCACGGGGGGGAGGAGAGACCCAGTACTTC

V: TRBV6-5
D: TRBD1
J: TRBJ1-1
size: .
CDR3: CASSYRLTGDTEAFF
DNA: TGTGCCAGCAGTTATCGATTGACAGGGGACACTGAAGCTTTCTTT

V: TRBV2
D: .
J: TRBJ1-4
size: .
CDR3: CASRKQGEKLFF
DNA: TGTGCCAGTCGAAAACAGGGTGAAAAACTGTTTTTT

V: TRBV19
D: .
J: TRBJ1-5
size: once
CDR3: CASNSWSSQPQHF
DNA: TGTGCCAGTAACTCGTGGAGCAGCCAGCCCCAGCATTTT

V: TRBV27
D: .
J: TRBJ2-1
size: .
CDR3: CASSPGLPSVHEQFF
DNA: TGTGCCAGCAGTCCCGGACTACCCTCTGTGCATGAGCAGTTCTTC

V: TRBV9
D: TRBD2
J: TRBJ2-3
size: .
CDR3: CASSPLAGVATDTQYF
DNA: TGTGCCAGCAGCCCCCTAGCGGGAGTTGCCACAGATACGCAGTATTTT

V: TRBV7-7
D: .
J: TRBJ2-1
size: once
CDR3: CASSAGSYNEQFF
DNA: TGTGCCAGCAGCGCGGGGTCCTACAATGAGCAGTTCTTC

V: TRBV9
D: .
J: TRBJ2-7
size: once
CDR3: CASSVLWEPSYEQYF
DNA: TGTGCCAGCAGCGTTTTGTGGGAGCCATCCTACGAGCAGTACTTC

V: TRBV27
D: .
J: TRBJ2-5
size: .
CDR3: CASSLSTWRQETQYF
DNA: TGTGCCAGCAGTTTATCCACGTGGAGACAAGAGACCCAGTACTTC

V: TRBV7-9
D: TRBD1
J: TRBJ2-4
size: .
CDR3: CASSWDRGRGMQTKNIQYF
DNA: TGTGCCAGCAGCTGGGACAGGGGGCGCGGTATGCAAACCAAAAACATTCAGTACTTC

V: TRBV6-1
D: TRBD2
J: TRBJ2-2
size: .
CDR3: CASSALGTNPGELFF
DNA: TGTGCCAGCAGTGCCCTAGGGACTAACCCCGGGGAGCTGTTTTTT

V: TRBV5-1
D: .
J: TRBJ2-1
size: .
CDR3: CASRETSSYNEQFF
DNA: TGCGCCAGCAGGGAGACTAGCTCCTACAATGAGCAGTTCTTC

V: TRBV9
D: .
J: TRBJ2-1
size: .
CDR3: CASSTQAAGDSSYNEQFF
DNA: TGTGCCAGCAGCACCCAAGCGGCAGGGGATAGCTCCTACAATGAGCAGTTCTTC

V: TRBV5-1
D: .
J: TRBJ1-1
size: .
CDR3: CASSFEGGSNTEAFF
DNA: TGCGCCAGCAGCTTTGAAGGGGGATCGAACACTGAAGCTTTCTTT

V: TRBV6-1
D: TRBD1
J: TRBJ1-1
size: .
CDR3: CASIGQGKAEAFF
DNA: TGTGCCAGTATCGGACAGGGTAAAGCTGAAGCTTTCTTT

V: TRBV29-1
D: .
J: TRBJ1-5
size: once
CDR3: CSVGHYNQPQHF
DNA: TGCAGCGTCGGACATTACAATCAGCCCCAGCATTTT

V: TRBV4-2
D: .
J: TRBJ2-7
size: .
CDR3: CASSQNSGTFSYEQYF
DNA: TGTGCCAGCAGCCAAAACTCCGGGACATTTTCCTACGAGCAGTACTTC

V: TRBV7-2
D: .
J: TRBJ2-7
size: .
CDR3: CASSSVSSYEQYF
DNA: TGTGCCAGCAGCTCAGTCTCTTCCTACGAGCAGTACTTC

V: TRBV7-2
D: .
J: TRBJ2-2
size: .
CDR3: CASSAVRNTGELFF
DNA: TGTGCCAGCAGCGCGGTACGGAACACCGGGGAGCTGTTTTTT